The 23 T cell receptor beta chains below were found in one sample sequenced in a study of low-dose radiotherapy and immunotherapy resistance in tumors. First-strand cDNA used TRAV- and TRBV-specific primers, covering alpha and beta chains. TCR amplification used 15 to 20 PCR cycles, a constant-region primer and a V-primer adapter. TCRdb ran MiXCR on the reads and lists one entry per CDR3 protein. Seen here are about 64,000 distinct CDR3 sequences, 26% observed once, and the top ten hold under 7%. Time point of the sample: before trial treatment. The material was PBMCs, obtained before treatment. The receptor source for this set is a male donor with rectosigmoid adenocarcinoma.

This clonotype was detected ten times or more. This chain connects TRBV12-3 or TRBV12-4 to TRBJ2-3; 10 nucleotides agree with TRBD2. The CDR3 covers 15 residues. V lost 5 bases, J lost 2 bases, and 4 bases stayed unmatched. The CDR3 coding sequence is TGTGCCAGCAGTCAGCGGGGGGGGTTCACAGATACGCAGTATTTT. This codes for CASSQRGGFTDTQYF.

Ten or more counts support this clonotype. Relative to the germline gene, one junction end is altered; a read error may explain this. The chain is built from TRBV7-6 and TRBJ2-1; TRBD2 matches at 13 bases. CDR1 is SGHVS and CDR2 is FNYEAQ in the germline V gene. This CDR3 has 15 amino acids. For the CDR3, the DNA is TGTGCTAGCAGTCCTCACCCGACTAGCGGGAGGGAGCAGTTCTTC. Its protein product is CASSPHPTSGREQFF.

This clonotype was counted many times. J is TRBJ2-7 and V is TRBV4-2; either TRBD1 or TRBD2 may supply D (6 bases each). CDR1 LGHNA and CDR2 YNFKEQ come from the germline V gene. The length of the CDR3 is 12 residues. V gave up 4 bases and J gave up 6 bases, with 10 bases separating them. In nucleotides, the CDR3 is TGTGCCAGCAGCCGACTAGGGGGCGAGCAGTACTTC. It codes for CASSRLGGEQYF.

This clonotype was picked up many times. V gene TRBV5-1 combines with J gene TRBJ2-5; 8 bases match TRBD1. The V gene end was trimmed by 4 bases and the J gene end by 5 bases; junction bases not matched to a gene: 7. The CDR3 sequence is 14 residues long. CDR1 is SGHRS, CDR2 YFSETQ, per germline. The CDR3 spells CASSPPGGEETQYF. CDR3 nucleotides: TGCGCCAGCAGCCCCCCAGGGGGCGAGGAGACCCAGTACTTC.

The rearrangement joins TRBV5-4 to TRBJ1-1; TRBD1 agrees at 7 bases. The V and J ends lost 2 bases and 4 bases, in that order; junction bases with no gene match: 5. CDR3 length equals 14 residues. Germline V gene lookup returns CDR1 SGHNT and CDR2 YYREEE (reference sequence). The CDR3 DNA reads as TGTGCCAGCAGCTTACCAGGGGGAGGCACTGAAGCTTTCTTT. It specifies CASSLPGGGTEAFF.

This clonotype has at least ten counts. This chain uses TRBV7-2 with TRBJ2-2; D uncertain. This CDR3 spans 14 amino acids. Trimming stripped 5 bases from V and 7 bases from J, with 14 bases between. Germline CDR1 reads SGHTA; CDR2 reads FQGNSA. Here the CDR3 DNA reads TGTGCCAGCAGCGGACGATCAAGTGGCGGGGAGCTGTTTTTT. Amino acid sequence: CASSGRSSGGELFF.

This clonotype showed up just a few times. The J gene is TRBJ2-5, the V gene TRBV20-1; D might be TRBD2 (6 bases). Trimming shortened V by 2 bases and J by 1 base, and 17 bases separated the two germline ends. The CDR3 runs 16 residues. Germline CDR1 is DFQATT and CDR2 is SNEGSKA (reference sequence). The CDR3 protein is CSARSPSVRVQETQYF. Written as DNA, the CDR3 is TGCAGTGCTAGATCCCCTAGCGTTCGAGTCCAAGAGACCCAGTACTTC.

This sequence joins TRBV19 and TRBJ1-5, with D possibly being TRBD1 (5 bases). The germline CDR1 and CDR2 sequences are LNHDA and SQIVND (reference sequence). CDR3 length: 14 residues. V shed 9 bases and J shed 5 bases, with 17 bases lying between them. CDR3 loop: CASRDLGGYQPQHF. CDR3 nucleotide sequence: TGTGCCAGCAGGGATTTAGGAGGCTATCAGCCCCAGCATTTT.

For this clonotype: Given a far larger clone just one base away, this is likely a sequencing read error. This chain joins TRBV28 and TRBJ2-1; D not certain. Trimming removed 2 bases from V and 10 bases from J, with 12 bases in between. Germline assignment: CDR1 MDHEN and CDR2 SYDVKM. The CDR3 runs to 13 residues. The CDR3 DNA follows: TGTGCCAGCAGTTTACTTCCCTCCTACGAGCAGTTCTTC. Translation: CASSLLPSYEQFF. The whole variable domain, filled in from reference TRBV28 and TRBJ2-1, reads DVKVTQSSRYLVKRTGEKVFLECVQDMDHENMFWYRQDPGLGLRLIYFSYDVKMKEKGDIPEGYSVSREKKERFSLILESASTNQTSMYLCASSLLPSYEQFFGPGTRLTVL.

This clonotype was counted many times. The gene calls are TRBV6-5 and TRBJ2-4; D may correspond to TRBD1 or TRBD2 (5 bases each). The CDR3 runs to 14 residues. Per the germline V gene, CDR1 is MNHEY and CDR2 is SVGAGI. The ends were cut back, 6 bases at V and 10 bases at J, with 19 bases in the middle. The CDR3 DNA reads TGTGCCAGCAGGGTCCAAAAAGCCGAGGGGATTCAGTACTTC. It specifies CASRVQKAEGIQYF.

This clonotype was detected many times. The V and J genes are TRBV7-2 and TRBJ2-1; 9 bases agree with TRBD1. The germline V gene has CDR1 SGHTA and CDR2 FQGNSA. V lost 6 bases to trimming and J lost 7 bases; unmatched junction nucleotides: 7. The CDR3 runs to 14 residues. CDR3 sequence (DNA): TGTGCCAGCAGGATACTACAGGGGGCGAATGAGCAGTTCTTC. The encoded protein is CASRILQGANEQFF.

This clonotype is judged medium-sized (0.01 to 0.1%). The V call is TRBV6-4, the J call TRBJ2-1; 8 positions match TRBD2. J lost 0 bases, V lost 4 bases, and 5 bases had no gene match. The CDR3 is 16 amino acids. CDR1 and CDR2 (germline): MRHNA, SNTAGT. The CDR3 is CASSAAGESSYNEQFF. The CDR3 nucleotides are TGTGCCAGCAGTGCAGCGGGGGAAAGCTCCTACAATGAGCAGTTCTTC.

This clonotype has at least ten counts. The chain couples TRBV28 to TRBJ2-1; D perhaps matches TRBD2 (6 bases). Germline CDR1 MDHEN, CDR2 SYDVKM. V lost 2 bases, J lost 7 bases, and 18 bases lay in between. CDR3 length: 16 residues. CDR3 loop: CASSLRRDRAMNEQFF. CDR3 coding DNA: TGTGCCAGCAGTTTAAGGAGGGACCGAGCGATGAATGAGCAGTTCTTC.

The CDR3 loop is CASSLWRLAGESYEQYF. For the CDR3, the DNA is TGTGCCAGCAGTTTATGGCGACTAGCGGGAGAGAGTTACGAGCAGTACTTC. This chain connects TRBV28 to TRBJ2-7; 12 bases match TRBD2. The trim removed 0 bases at V and 4 bases at J, leaving 7 bases unmatched. This CDR3 has 17 residues. Germline-derived CDR1 and CDR2 are MDHEN and SYDVKM.

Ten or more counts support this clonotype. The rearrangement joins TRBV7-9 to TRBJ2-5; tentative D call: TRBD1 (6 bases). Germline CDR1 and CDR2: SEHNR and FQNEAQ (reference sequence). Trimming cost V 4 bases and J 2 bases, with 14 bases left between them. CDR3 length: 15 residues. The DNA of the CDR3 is TGTGCCAGCAGCTCAGGACAGAACTTACAAGAGACCCAGTACTTC. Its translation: CASSSGQNLQETQYF.

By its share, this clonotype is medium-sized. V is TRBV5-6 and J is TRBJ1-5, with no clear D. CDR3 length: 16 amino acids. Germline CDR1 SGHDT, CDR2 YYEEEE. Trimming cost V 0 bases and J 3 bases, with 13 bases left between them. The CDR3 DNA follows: TGTGCCAGCAGCTTGGGAGTGGCCTATAACAATCAGCCCCAGCATTTT. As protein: CASSLGVAYNNQPQHF. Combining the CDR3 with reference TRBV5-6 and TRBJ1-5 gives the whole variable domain DAGVTQSPTHLIKTRGQQVTLRCSPKSGHDTVSWYQQALGQGPQFIFQYYEEEERQRGNFPDRFSGHQFPNYSSELNVNALLLGDSALYLCASSLGVAYNNQPQHFGDGTRLSIL.

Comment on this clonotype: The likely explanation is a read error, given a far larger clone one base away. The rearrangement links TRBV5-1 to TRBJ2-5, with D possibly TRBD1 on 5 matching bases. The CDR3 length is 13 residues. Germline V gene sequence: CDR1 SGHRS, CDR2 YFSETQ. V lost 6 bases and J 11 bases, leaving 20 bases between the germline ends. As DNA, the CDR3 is TGCGCCAGCACACTTGGCGGCGGACATGAGCAGTACTTC. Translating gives CASTLGGGHEQYF.

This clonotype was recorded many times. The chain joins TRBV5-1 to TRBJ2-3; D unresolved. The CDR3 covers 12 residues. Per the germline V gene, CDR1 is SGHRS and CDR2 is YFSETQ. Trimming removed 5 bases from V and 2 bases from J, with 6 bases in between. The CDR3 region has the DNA TGCGCCAGCAGAATCAACACAGATACGCAGTATTTT. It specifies CASRINTDTQYF.

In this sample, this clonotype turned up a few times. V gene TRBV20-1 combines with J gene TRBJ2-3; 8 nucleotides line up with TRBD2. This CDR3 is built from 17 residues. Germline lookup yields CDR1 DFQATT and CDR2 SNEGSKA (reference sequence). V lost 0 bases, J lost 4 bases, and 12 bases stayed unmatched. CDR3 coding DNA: TGCAGTGCTAGAGATCAGGAAGTAGCGGGATTCGCAGATACGCAGTATTTT. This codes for CSARDQEVAGFADTQYF.

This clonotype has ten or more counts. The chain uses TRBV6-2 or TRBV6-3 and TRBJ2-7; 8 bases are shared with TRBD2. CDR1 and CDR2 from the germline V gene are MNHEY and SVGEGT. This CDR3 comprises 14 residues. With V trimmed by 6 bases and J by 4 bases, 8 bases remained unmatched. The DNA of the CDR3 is TGTGCCAGCAGGGAAATCGGGACTAGTTACGAGCAGTACTTC. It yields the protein CASREIGTSYEQYF.

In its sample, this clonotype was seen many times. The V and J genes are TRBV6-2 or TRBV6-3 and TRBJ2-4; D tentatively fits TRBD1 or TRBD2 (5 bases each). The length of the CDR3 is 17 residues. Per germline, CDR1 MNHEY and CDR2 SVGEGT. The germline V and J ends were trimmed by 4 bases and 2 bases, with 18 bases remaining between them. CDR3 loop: CASSSSWGSRPKNIQYF. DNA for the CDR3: TGTGCCAGCAGTTCCTCGTGGGGGAGCCGGCCCAAAAACATTCAGTACTTC.

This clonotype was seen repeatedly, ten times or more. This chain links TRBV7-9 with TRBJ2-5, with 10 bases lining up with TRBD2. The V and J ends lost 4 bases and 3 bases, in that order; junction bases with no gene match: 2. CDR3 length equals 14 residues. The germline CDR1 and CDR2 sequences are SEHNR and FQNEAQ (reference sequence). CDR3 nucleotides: TGTGCCAGCAGCTCCGGACTAGCGGAAGAGACCCAGTACTTC. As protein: CASSSGLAEETQYF.

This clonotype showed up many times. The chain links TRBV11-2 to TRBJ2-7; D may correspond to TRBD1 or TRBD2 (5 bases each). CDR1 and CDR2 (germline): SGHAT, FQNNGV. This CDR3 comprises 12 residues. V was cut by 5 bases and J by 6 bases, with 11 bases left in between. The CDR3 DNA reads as TGTGCCAGCAGCCAGGGAGAGGGCGAGCAGTACTTC. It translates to CASSQGEGEQYF.